This TCR beta chain is from a study of CD8+ T cells in alopecia areata. V was clipped by 0 bases and J by 7 bases, with 22 bases between them. This CDR3 is built from 17 residues. CDR1 and CDR2 (germline): GTSNPN, SVGIG (reference sequence). The treatment is: oral pan-JAK inhibitor, 5-10 mg twice daily. Sequencing relied on a cDNA template that was reverse transcribed from extracted RNA. Here immunoSEQ multiplex PCR was the method, and the copy in TCRdb shows in-frame clones only, minus some. The sample contains approximately 210,000 clones, roughly 60% of which appear only once. This TCR was sampled from a human donor with alopecia areata. The V and J genes are TRBV30 and TRBJ1-5; D gene uncertain. Material: CD4+ T cells sorted from blood, obtained at week 24, from a patient treated with tofacitinib. The CDR3 region has the DNA TGTGCCTGGAGTGTTCGAACCCCCCCCGCCTCGGGACAGCCCCAGCATTTT. It is translated as CAWSVRTPPASGQPQHF. Variable domain in full (rest from reference TRBV30 and TRBJ1-5): SQTIHQWPATLVQPVGSPLSLECTVEGTSNPNLYWYRQAAGRGLQLLFYSVGIGQISSEVPQNLSASRPQDRQFILSSKKLLLSDSGFYLCAWSVRTPPASGQPQHFGDGTRLSIL.